These 9 T cell receptor beta chains share one sample of origin, sequenced in a study of cytomegalovirus exposure and HLA in healthy donors (dated by TCRdb to 2017 to 2019). The receptor library was made with the immunoSEQ multiplex PCR assay. For the multiplex PCR, a mixture combining 60 forward primers for TCR Vbeta segments and 13 reverse primers for TCR Jbeta segments was used. As stored in TCRdb, this immuneACCESS dataset retains in-frame rearrangements with V and J assigned. A fraction of the clones does not appear; measured against another copy, unresolved V genes explain less than half of the discrepancy, and the remainder lacks a known reason. The sample contains hundreds of thousands of clones, 75% to 85% of them found a single time. The top ten clonotypes cover less than 3.5% of the sample. Sequenced input: PBMCs. The receptors shown here come from a woman aged 60-75 years in good health and CMV-seropositive.

To note about this clone: The germline gene is not matched at one end of the junction; a read error may be the cause. The chain is built from TRBV7-8 and TRBJ1-2; 9 nucleotides match TRBD1. Germline V lookup: CDR1 SGHVS, CDR2 FQNEAQ. CDR3 length: 12 amino acids. CDR3 nucleotides: TGTGCCAGCAGCCATCAAACAGGGGGCCTGACGTTC. Its protein product is CASSHQTGGLTF.

J is TRBJ1-1 and V is TRBV12-5, with 8 nucleotides matching TRBD1. The CDR3 runs 11 residues. Germline V gene sequence: CDR1 LGHNT, CDR2 FRNRAP. The ends lost 7 bases at V and 9 bases at J; junction bases unmatched: 4. CDR3 coding DNA: TGTGCTAGTGTCCGGACAGGGCAAGCTTTCTTT. Residues: CASVRTGQAFF.

The V gene is TRBV7-9, the J gene TRBJ1-3, with TRBD1 matching over 7 bases. Trimming removed 4 bases from V and 3 bases from J; junction bases left unmatched: 6. The CDR3 is made up of 15 amino acids. The germline V gene encodes CDR1 SEHNR and CDR2 FQNEAQ (reference sequence). This chain's CDR3 is CASSSNRGLGNTIYF. For the CDR3, the DNA is TGTGCCAGCAGCTCCAACAGGGGTCTTGGAAACACCATATATTTT.

For this clone: Other DNA sequences in the sample encode the same CDR3. The CDR3 reads CAISESKGNQPQHF. The CDR3 nucleotides read TGTGCCATCAGTGAGTCTAAGGGGAATCAGCCCCAGCATTTT. This sequence joins TRBV10-3 and TRBJ1-5; the D gene is possibly TRBD1 (5 bases). Germline lookup yields CDR1 ENHRY and CDR2 SYGVKD. With 0 bases removed from V and 4 bases from J, the gap between germline ends came to 7 bases. The CDR3 spans 14 residues.

This rearrangement joins TRBV5-1 to TRBJ2-5; perhaps TRBD1 as D (6 bases). Per the germline V gene, CDR1 is SGHRS and CDR2 is YFSETQ. V lost 1 base and J lost 2, with 15 bases in between. The CDR3 totals 16 residues. CDR3 sequence: CASSLLPGRGQETQYF. DNA of the CDR3: TGCGCCAGCAGCTTGCTACCCGGCAGGGGACAAGAGACCCAGTACTTC.

The rearrangement links TRBV7-9 to TRBJ2-7; 10 bases line up with TRBD2. CDR3 size: 16 residues. Germline assignment: CDR1 SEHNR and CDR2 FQNEAQ (reference sequence). After removal of 5 bases from V and 0 bases from J, the junction contained 7 bases not matched to a gene. The CDR3 here is CASSPLAGVPSYEQYF. The CDR3 bases are TGTGCCAGCAGCCCTCTAGCGGGAGTGCCCTCCTACGAGCAGTACTTC.

The chain carries TRBV7-2 and TRBJ1-4, with TRBD1 matching over 7 bases. CDR3 length equals 16 residues. J gave up 8 bases and V 3 bases, and 12 bases lay outside the gene matches. Germline CDR1 and CDR2: SGHTA and FQGNSA. The CDR3 nucleotides are TGTGCCAGCAGCTTTTCGTATGGGACAGTTCGGGAAAAACTGTTTTTT. It translates to CASSFSYGTVREKLFF.

The gene calls are TRBV7-6 and TRBJ2-5, with D uncertain. V lost 5 bases, J lost 2 bases, and 9 bases lay in between. Germline lookup yields CDR1 SGHVS and CDR2 FNYEAQ. The CDR3 has 13 amino acids. CDR3 protein: CASSRRQQETQYF. CDR3 bases: TGTGCCAGCAGCCGACGACAACAAGAGACCCAGTACTTC.

This clone has a single count. One end of the junction is discordant with germline, which a read error may explain. This chain uses TRBV7-9 with TRBJ1-2; D is uncertain. Germline assignment: CDR1 SEHNR and CDR2 FQNEAQ (reference sequence). This CDR3 contains 13 residues. CDR3 nucleotides: TGTGCCAGCAGCTTCTCAGCTAACTATGGCTGCACCTTC. It codes for CASSFSANYGCTF.